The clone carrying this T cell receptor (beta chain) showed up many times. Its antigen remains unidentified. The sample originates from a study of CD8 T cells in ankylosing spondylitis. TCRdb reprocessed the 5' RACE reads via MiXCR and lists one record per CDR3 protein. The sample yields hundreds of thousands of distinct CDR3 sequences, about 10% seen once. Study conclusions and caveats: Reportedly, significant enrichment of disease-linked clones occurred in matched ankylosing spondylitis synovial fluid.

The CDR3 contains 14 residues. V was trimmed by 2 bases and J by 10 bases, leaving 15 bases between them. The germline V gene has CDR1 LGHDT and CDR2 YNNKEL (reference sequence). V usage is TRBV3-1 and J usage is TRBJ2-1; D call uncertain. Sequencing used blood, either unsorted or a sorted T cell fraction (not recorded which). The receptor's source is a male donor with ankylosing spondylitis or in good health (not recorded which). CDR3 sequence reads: CASSQLIGAREQFF. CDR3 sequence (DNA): TGTGCCAGCAGCCAACTCATTGGCGCTAGGGAGCAGTTCTTC.